The 11 T cell receptor beta chains in this list originate from one sample, sequenced in a study of CD8 T cells in ankylosing spondylitis. Each CDR3 protein is one row after TCRdb ran MiXCR on the 5' RACE reads. The sample includes around 160,000 distinct CDR3 sequences, about 9.9% of them seen just once. Sequencing was carried out using blood, either unsorted or a sorted T cell fraction (not recorded which). These receptors originate from a male donor with ankylosing spondylitis or in good health (not recorded which).

This clonotype showed up many times. The genes are TRBV7-9 and TRBJ2-7; D possibly corresponds to TRBD1 (8 bases). The V end lost 1 base, the J end lost 5 bases, and 12 bases lay between the germline ends. The V gene's germline CDR1 is SEHNR and CDR2 FQNEAQ (reference sequence). This CDR3 is 14 amino acids long. CDR3 residues: CASSLGTGRDEQYF. CDR3 in DNA: TGTGCCAGCAGCTTAGGGACAGGGAGGGACGAGCAGTACTTC.

The V gene is TRBV7-8, the J gene TRBJ1-2; D is unclear. The CDR3 covers 13 residues. The V gene's germline CDR1 is SGHVS and CDR2 FQNEAQ. The V gene lost 1 base and the J gene lost 4 bases, with 7 bases spanning the gap. The CDR3 DNA follows: TGTGCCAGCAGCTTAGGGCAGACCTATGGCTACACCTTC. This codes for CASSLGQTYGYTF.

This clonotype was recorded many times. V is TRBV10-3 and J is TRBJ1-3; D is uncertain. CDR1 and CDR2 from the germline V gene are ENHRY and SYGVKD. Trimming took 2 bases from V and 2 from J, leaving 10 bases between them. The CDR3 covers 15 residues. CDR3 bases: TGTGCCATCAGTGAGCCGCGGTTAACTGGAAACACCATATATTTT. This gives the protein CAISEPRLTGNTIYF.

The CDR3 DNA is TGCAGCGTTGGCCTCCTGGGGGGGGAGCAGCCCAATGAGCAGTTCTTC. Amino acid sequence: CSVGLLGGEQPNEQFF. This chain uses TRBV29-1 with TRBJ2-1, with TRBD2 matching over 7 bases. This CDR3 has 16 residues. Trimming cost V 4 bases and J 6 bases; bases outside gene matches: 15. Germline assignment: CDR1 SQVTM and CDR2 ANQGSEA.

The rearrangement links TRBV5-1 to TRBJ2-5; weak D call: TRBD1 (6 bases). Germline V gene data show CDR1 as SGHRS and CDR2 as YFSETQ. This CDR3 has 15 amino acids. V dropped 2 bases and J dropped 1 base, with 12 bases sitting between them. The CDR3 loop reads CASSLGGDGQETQYF. The CDR3 bases are TGCGCCAGCAGCTTAGGGGGAGACGGCCAAGAGACCCAGTACTTC.

The rearrangement joins TRBV7-9 to TRBJ2-7; 8 bases fit TRBD1. The germline gives CDR1 SEHNR, CDR2 FQNEAQ (reference sequence). This CDR3 is 15 amino acids long. V lost 1 base to trimming and J lost 2 bases; unmatched junction nucleotides: 4. The CDR3 DNA reads as TGTGCCAGCAGCTTAGGAGACAGGGGCGCCTACGAGCAGTACTTC. Translating gives CASSLGDRGAYEQYF.

CDR3 DNA: TGTGCCAGCAGCCAAGGGCGGCACCCCTACGAGCAGTACTTC. Its translation: CASSQGRHPYEQYF. The chain couples TRBV3-1 to TRBJ2-7, with unresolved D. The CDR3 is 14 amino acids. Trimming removed 1 base at V and 2 bases at J, with 9 bases between. CDR1 and CDR2 (germline): LGHDT, YNNKEL (reference sequence).

This clonotype was seen many times. The rearrangement links TRBV7-2 to TRBJ1-2; no firm D call. This CDR3 has 14 amino acids. Germline V lookup: CDR1 SGHTA, CDR2 FQGNSA. V was shortened by 2 bases and J by 3 bases, with 10 bases between the two germline ends. The chain's CDR3 is CASSLKGRDYGYTF. Here the CDR3 DNA reads TGTGCCAGCAGCTTAAAAGGGAGAGACTATGGCTACACCTTC.

This clonotype came up many times. The V call is TRBV14, the J call TRBJ1-1; D may be TRBD1 (5 bases). Germline CDR1 and CDR2: SGHDN and FVKESK. Trimming removed 0 bases at V and 0 bases at J, with 11 bases between. CDR3 length: 16 amino acids. CDR3 in amino acids: CASSQDLGVLNTEAFF. CDR3 DNA sequence: TGTGCCAGCAGCCAAGATTTAGGGGTGTTGAACACTGAAGCTTTCTTT.

V gene TRBV2 combines with J gene TRBJ2-7; 11 bases are a match to TRBD2. V lost 1 base, J lost 7 bases, and 9 bases stayed unmatched. CDR1 and CDR2 from the germline V gene are SNHLY and FYNNEI. This CDR3 has 16 residues. The CDR3 protein is CASSEDIGLAGAEQYF. For the CDR3, the DNA is TGTGCCAGCAGTGAAGATATTGGACTAGCGGGTGCGGAGCAGTACTTC.

In this sample, this clonotype turned up many times. CDR3: CASRYASPPGEQYF. The CDR3, as DNA: TGTGCCAGCAGATATGCCTCCCCCCCGGGGGAGCAGTACTTC. The V gene is TRBV6-5, the J gene TRBJ2-7; tentatively, D is TRBD2 (5 bases). This CDR3 has 14 amino acids. Germline lookup yields CDR1 MNHEY and CDR2 SVGAGI. V lost 6 bases and J lost 7, with 19 bases in between.